This T cell receptor beta chain was captured in a study of blood T cells in healthy people across ages (dated by TCRdb to the mid-2010s). With respect to the entire study: In model experiments, roughly one uniquely barcoded TCR beta cDNA molecule per two T cells was captured by template switching. The study measured age-related changes in TCR beta repertoire diversity using deep sequencing normalized with unique cDNA molecular identifiers. Four age groups were formed from the donors: young (average about 17 years), middle-aged (less than 40), aged (around 62) and long-lived (approximately 80). Donors of different ages were randomly distributed across sequencing lanes to avoid experimental bias. Using the same blood draw, the study looked at two additional independent replicas of 1 million unique cDNA reads for two donors, one aged 18 to 30 and the other aged 80 or older. What the research found in general, with its limitations: Donor CMV infection status was unknown, potentially confounding age-related changes in expanded clonotypes. Estimates of total diversity from one million sequenced T cells were regarded as lower bounds and underestimates. Because profiling used bulk unsorted PBMCs, naive and antigen-experienced compartments could not be compared conclusively. As age increased, observed TCR beta diversity per million T cells dropped in a roughly linear way, and a significant reduction was already evident by age 40. Compared with the aged group, the long-lived group had more naive CD4+ T cells, fewer expanded clones and increased TCR diversity, a pattern suggesting age selection. Observed TCR beta diversity correlated strongly with the percentage of naive T cells measured by flow cytometry.

There are many counts of this clonotype. Its cognate antigen has yet to be identified. No base quality values were provided; no much bigger clone lies one nucleotide off. Donors were roughly 40 systemically healthy Caucasian individuals from Russia aged roughly 6 to 90 years. Each donor gave about 9.7 milliliters of peripheral blood, drawn into EDTA-treated Vacutainer tubes. Ficoll-Paque density-gradient centrifugation was used to isolate PBMCs, with at least 7 million per sample. Total RNA, at least 5.5 micrograms per sample, was extracted from PBMCs with Trizol reagent. For every donor, flow cytometry on a PBMC aliquot measured the percentage of naive CD45RAhigh/CD27high T cells. Library construction relied on 5' RACE. The listed sequencing device is Illumina HiSeq 2500. A second PCR of roughly 6 to 11 cycles was run with a J-beta primer mix and a sample-barcoded 5' primer. A template-switch 5' adaptor carrying 12 random nucleotides introduced a unique molecular identifier onto each TCR beta cDNA molecule. Each sample yielded at least 2.5 million CDR3-containing paired-end reads. First-strand cDNA was synthesized from all RNA with the Mint cDNA synthesis kit, primed by a TRBC-specific oligonucleotide. After uracil-DNA glycosylase treatment, a first 18-cycle PCR used universal primers M1SS and BC2_uni_R on all cDNA. As for the authors' bioinformatics: Each sample was normalized by randomly selecting 1 million high-quality reads, each carrying a distinct molecular identifier. Reads with shared molecular identifiers were discarded instead of being binned into consensus sequences. CDR3 identification, clonotype clustering and error correction used MiTCR with a Q25 quality threshold and the strictest error-elimination algorithm. A nonparametric unseen species model with Euler transformation was used to estimate lower-bound total TCR beta diversity. The public reads were reprocessed in TCRdb via fastp at Q25 and MiXCR, keeping in-frame beta chains. Rows merge per CDR3 protein into single entries with the most common DNA and genes. It is TCRdb's table, rather than the study itself, that gives the V and J calls and clone size. Across this sample there are approximately 290,000 distinct CDR3 sequences, with 25% to 30% seen only once. The ten largest clonotypes hold 29% of the sample.

Sequenced sample: blood. The receptor comes from a woman aged 65 to 85 in good health.

The nucleotides read TGCGCCAGCAGCTCGGACTCGAAGACCCAGTACTTC. Translated, it gives CASSSDSKTQYF. The chain is made from TRBV5-1 and TRBJ2-5, with TRBD2 as a weak D call on 5 bases. V was cut back by 3 bases and J by 6 bases, leaving a gap of 9 bases between them. CDR1 and CDR2 are drawn from the germline V gene: SGHRS, YFSETQ. CDR3 length: 12 amino acids, cysteine to phenylalanine. Only CDR3 DNA remains: 36 bases, in frame from the first base.